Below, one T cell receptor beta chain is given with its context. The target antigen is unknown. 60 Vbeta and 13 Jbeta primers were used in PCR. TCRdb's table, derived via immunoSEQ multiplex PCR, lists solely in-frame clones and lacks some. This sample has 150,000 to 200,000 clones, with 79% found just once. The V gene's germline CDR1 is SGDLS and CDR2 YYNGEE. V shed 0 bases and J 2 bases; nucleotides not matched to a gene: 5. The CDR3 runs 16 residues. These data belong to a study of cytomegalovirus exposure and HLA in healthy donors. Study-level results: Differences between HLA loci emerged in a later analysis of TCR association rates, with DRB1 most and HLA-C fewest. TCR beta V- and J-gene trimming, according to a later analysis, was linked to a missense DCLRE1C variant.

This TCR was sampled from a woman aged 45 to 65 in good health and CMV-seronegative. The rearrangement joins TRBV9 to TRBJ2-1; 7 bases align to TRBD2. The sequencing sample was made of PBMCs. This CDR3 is CASSVGSGPTYNEQFF. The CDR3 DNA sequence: TGTGCCAGCAGCGTAGGTAGCGGGCCGACCTACAATGAGCAGTTCTTC.